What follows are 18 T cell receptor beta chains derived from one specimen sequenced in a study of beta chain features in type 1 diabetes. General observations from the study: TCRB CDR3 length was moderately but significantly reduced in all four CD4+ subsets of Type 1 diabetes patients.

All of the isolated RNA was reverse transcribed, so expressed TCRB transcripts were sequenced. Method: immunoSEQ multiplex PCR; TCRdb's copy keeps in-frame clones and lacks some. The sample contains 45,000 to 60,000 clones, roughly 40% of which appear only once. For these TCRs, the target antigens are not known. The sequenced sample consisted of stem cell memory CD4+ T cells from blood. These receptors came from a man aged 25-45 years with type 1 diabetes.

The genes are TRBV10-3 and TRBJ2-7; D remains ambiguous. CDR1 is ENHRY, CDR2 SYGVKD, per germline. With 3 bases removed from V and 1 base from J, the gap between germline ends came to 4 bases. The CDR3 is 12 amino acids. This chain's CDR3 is CAISDSSYEQYF. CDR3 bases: TGTGCCATCAGTGACAGTTCCTACGAGCAGTACTTC.

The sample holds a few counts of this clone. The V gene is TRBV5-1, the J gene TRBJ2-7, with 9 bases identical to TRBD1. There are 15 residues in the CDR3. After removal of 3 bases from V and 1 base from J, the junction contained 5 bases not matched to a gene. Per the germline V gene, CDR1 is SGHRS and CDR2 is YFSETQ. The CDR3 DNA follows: TGCGCCAGCAGCTCGTACAGGGGGCTGTCCTACGAGCAGTACTTC. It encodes CASSSYRGLSYEQYF.

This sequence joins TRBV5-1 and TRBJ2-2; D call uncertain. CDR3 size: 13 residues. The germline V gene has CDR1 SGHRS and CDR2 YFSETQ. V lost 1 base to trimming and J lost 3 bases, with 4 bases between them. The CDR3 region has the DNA TGCGCCAGCAGCTTGCGGGACACCGGGGAGCTGTTTTTT. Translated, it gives CASSLRDTGELFF.

The DNA of the CDR3 is TGTGCCAGCAGTGGAGGAGGGACAGCTGGGGCCAACGTCCTGACTTTC. It encodes CASSGGGTAGANVLTF. The chain is built from TRBV2 and TRBJ2-6; maybe TRBD1 (7 bases). CDR1 is SNHLY, CDR2 FYNNEI, per germline. The V end was cut by 4 bases, the J end by 2 bases, with 12 bases between. The CDR3 is made up of 16 amino acids.

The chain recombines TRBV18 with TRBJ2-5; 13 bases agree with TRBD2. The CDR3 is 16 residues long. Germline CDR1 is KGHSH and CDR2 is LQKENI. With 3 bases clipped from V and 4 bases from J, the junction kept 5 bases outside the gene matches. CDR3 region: CASSPSRLAGGETQYF. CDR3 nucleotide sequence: TGTGCCAGCTCACCGAGTCGACTAGCGGGAGGAGAGACCCAGTACTTC.

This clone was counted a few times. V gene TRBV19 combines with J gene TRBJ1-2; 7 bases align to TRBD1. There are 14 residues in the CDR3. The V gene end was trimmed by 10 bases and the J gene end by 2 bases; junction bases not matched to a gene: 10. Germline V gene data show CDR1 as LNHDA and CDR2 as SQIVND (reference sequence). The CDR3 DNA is TGTGCCACCTCCAGGCTGGGACAGAACTATGGCTACACCTTC. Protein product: CATSRLGQNYGYTF.

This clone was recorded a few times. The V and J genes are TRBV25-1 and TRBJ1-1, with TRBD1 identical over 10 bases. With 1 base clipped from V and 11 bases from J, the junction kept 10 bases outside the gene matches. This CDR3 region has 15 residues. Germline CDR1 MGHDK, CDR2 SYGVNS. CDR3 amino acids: CASSEFLSGTGDAFF. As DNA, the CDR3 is TGTGCCAGCAGTGAATTCCTCTCCGGGACAGGGGACGCTTTCTTT.

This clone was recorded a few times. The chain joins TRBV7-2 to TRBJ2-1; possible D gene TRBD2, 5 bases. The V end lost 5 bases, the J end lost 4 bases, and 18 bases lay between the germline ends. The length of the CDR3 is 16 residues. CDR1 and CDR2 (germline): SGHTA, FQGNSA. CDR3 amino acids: CASSPRGFRLYNEQFF. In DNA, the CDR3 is TGTGCCAGCAGCCCACGGGGTTTCAGGCTTTACAATGAGCAGTTCTTC.

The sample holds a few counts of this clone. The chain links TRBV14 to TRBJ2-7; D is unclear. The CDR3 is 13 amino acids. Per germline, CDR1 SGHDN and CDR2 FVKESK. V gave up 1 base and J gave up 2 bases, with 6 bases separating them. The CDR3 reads CASSQVGAYEQYF. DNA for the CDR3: TGTGCCAGCAGCCAAGTCGGAGCCTACGAGCAGTACTTC.

The CDR3: CASSDQTGVNQPQHF. CDR3 DNA: TGTGCCAGCAGTGACCAGACAGGGGTGAATCAGCCCCAGCATTTT. V and J are TRBV2 and TRBJ1-5; TRBD1 agrees at 8 bases. The CDR3 extends over 15 amino acids. V lost 3 bases to trimming and J lost 4 bases; unmatched junction nucleotides: 5. The germline V gene encodes CDR1 SNHLY and CDR2 FYNNEI.

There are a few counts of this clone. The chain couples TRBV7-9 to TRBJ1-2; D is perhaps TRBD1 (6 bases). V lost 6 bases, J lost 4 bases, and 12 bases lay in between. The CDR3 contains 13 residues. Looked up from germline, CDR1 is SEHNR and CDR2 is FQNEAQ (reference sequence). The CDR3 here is CASSPTGTYGYTF. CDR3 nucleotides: TGTGCCAGCAGTCCAACAGGGACCTATGGCTACACCTTC.

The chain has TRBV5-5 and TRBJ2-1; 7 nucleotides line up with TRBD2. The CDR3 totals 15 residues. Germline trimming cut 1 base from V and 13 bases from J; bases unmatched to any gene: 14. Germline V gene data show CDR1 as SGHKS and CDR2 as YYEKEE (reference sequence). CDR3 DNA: TGTGCCAGCAGCTTGCCTAGCGGAATCCTCCCGATCCAGTTCTTC. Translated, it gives CASSLPSGILPIQFF.

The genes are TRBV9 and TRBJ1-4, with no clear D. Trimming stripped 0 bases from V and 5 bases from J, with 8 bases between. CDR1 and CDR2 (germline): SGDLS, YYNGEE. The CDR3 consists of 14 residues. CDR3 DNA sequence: TGTGCCAGCAGCGTAGGCCCGACAAATGAAAAACTGTTTTTT. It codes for CASSVGPTNEKLFF.

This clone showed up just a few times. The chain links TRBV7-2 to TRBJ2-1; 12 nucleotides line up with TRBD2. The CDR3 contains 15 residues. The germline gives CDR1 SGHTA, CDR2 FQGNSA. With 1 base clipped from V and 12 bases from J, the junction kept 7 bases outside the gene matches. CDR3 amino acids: CASSLDSSGRARQFF. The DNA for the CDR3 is TGTGCCAGCAGCTTAGATTCTAGCGGGAGGGCCAGGCAGTTCTTC.

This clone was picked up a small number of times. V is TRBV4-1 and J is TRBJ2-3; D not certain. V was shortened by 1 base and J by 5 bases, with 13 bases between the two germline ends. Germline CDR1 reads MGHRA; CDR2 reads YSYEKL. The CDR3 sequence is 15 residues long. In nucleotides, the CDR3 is TGCGCCAGCAGCCAAGCGGAGAGATTCTTAGATACGCAGTATTTT. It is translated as CASSQAERFLDTQYF.

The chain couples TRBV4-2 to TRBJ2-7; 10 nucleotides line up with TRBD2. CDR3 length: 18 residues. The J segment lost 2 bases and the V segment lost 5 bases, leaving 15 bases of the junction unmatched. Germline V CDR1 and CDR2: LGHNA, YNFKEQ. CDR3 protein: CASSLRVLAGIIPYEQYF. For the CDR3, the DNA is TGTGCCAGCAGCTTAAGAGTACTAGCGGGGATCATTCCCTACGAGCAGTACTTC.

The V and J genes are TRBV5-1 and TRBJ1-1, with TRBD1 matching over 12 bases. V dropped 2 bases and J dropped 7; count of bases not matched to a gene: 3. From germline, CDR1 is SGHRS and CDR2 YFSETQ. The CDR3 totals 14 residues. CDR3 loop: CASSFGTGGNEAFF. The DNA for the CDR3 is TGCGCCAGCAGCTTTGGGACAGGGGGCAATGAAGCTTTCTTT.

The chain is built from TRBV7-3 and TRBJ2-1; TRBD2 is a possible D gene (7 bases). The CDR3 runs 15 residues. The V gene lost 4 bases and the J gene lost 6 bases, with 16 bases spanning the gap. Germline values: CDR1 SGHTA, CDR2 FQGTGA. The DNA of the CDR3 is TGTGCCAGCAGCTCCCGGGGGGCCGGGGTCAATGAGCAGTTCTTC. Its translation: CASSSRGAGVNEQFF.